The 21 T cell receptor beta chains below all came from one sample that was sequenced in a study of CD8+CD57+ T cells in acquired aplastic anemia. Profiling that covered TCR beta VDJ and CDR3 relied on genomic DNA as its template. TCRdb re-analysed the reads in MiXCR, keeping a single row per CDR3 protein. The sample holds a few hundred thousand distinct CDR3 sequences, about 70% seen once. Sequenced material: sorted CD4+, CD8+, or CD8+CD57+ T cells (not recorded which) from PBMCs. Receptors originate from a human donor in good health, serving as a control.

This clonotype showed up just a few times. The chain joins TRBV12-3 or TRBV12-4 to TRBJ1-2; D is unresolved. The CDR3 is made up of 12 amino acids. V was cut by 2 bases and J by 4 bases, with 5 bases left in between. CDR3 sequence reads: CASSLRFYGYTF. The CDR3 nucleotides read TGTGCCAGCAGTTTAAGGTTCTATGGCTACACCTTC.

With regard to this clonotype: Since no conserved phenylalanine or tryptophan closes the CDR3, a read error is the likely cause. The chain has TRBV7-2 and TRBJ1-2; possible D gene TRBD1, 6 bases. The CDR3 length is 16 residues. The V gene's germline CDR1 is SGHTA and CDR2 FQGNSA. Between the trimmed V and J ends, which lost 3 bases and 11 bases, there was a span of 25 bases. This chain's CDR3 is CASSFRSTDTGYFYTL. CDR3 DNA sequence: TGTGCCAGCAGCTTCCGCAGCACAGATACAGGGTATTTTTACACCCTC.

The CDR3 is CASSLLVKGRGTEAFF. In DNA, the CDR3 is TGTGCCAGCAGCCTCTTGGTAAAGGGACGGGGGACAGAAGCTTTCTTT. The chain uses TRBV7-3 and TRBJ1-1; D might be TRBD1 (6 bases). Trimming left V 5 bases short and J 8 bases short, with 24 bases between. There are 16 residues in the CDR3. Germline V gene data show CDR1 as SGHTA and CDR2 as FQGTGA.

Of note for this clonotype: One end of the junction varies from germline; a read error may be responsible. V and J are TRBV19 and TRBJ2-7; D might be TRBD2 (5 bases). Germline-derived CDR1 and CDR2 are LNHDA and SQIVND (reference sequence). This CDR3 spans 17 amino acids. The CDR3: CAISMPVLGGQYFEPYF. DNA for the CDR3: TGTGCCATCAGTATGCCAGTGCTTGGCGGGCAGTACTTCGAGCCGTACTTC.

The sample holds one count of this clonotype. The chain links TRBV7-3 to TRBJ2-5; D is perhaps TRBD1 (5 bases). The ends were cut back, 5 bases at V and 8 bases at J, with 24 bases in the middle. CDR1 is SGHTA, CDR2 FQGTGA, per germline. This CDR3 is 16 amino acids long. The CDR3 nucleotides are TGTGCCAGCAGCGCAACGGAAGGACAAGGCCGCGCCACCCAGTACTTC. Translated: CASSATEGQGRATQYF.

This clonotype was counted once. The V call is TRBV7-2, the J call TRBJ1-2; D possibly corresponds to TRBD1 (6 bases). CDR3 size: 14 residues. The V gene's germline CDR1 is SGHTA and CDR2 FQGNSA. V was shortened by 0 bases and J by 4 bases, with 9 bases between the two germline ends. DNA for the CDR3: TGTGCCAGCAGCTTAGCTCTGGGGGCCTATGGCTACACCTTC. This gives the protein CASSLALGAYGYTF.

This clonotype was picked up one time. The chain couples TRBV12-3 or TRBV12-4 to TRBJ1-6, with D unresolved. Trimming pared 6 bases from V and 0 bases from J, leaving 6 bases between. The CDR3 extends over 14 amino acids. The CDR3, as DNA: TGTGCCAGCAGGGTCAGCTCCTATAATTCACCCCTCCACTTT. Encoded protein: CASRVSSYNSPLHF.

Ten or more counts support this clonotype. The J gene is TRBJ1-2, the V gene TRBV5-1; 8 bases are shared with TRBD1. Germline CDR1 and CDR2: SGHRS and YFSETQ. This CDR3 spans 14 amino acids. V gave up 3 bases and J gave up 4 bases; unmatched junction bases: 5. The CDR3 loop is CASSWGDRGYGYTF. DNA of the CDR3: TGCGCCAGCAGCTGGGGTGACAGGGGCTATGGCTACACCTTC. Full variable domain (rest looked up from reference TRBV5-1 and TRBJ1-2): KAGVTQTPRYLIKTRGQQVTLSCSPISGHRSVSWYQQTPGQGLQFLFEYFSETQRNKGNFPGRFSGRQFSNSRSEMNVSTLELGDSALYLCASSWGDRGYGYTFGSGTRLTVV.

The V and J genes are TRBV5-8 and TRBJ1-1, with no clear D. The CDR3 is 14 residues long. Trimming left V 6 bases short and J 0 bases short, with 12 bases between. Germline loops: CDR1 SGHTS, CDR2 YDEGEE. The CDR3 DNA sequence: TGTGCCAGCAACTGGCACCTCATGAACACTGAAGCTTTCTTT. Translation gives CASNWHLMNTEAFF.

In regard to this clonotype: At one end, the junction sequence differs from germline, possibly due to a read error. J is TRBJ1-4 and V is TRBV7-3, with D tentatively TRBD1 (5 bases). Germline CDR1 is SGHTA and CDR2 is FQGTGA. The CDR3 is 15 residues long. This CDR3 reads CASSSGGGENEKLFF. The CDR3 DNA reads TGTGCCAGCAGCTCCGGCGGGGGGGAGAATGAAAAGCTGTTTTTT.

This sequence joins TRBV25-1 and TRBJ1-1, with a weak D call TRBD1 (5 bases). The V end lost 7 bases, the J end lost 3 bases, and 15 bases lay between the germline ends. The CDR3 totals 14 residues. Germline V gene sequence: CDR1 MGHDK, CDR2 SYGVNS. CDR3 region: CASKSEGWYTEAFF. The CDR3 coding sequence is TGTGCCAGCAAATCTGAGGGGTGGTACACTGAAGCTTTCTTT. The full variable domain, in which reference TRBV25-1 and TRBJ1-1 provide the parts outside the CDR3, is EADIYQTPRYLVIGTGKKITLECSQTMGHDKMYWYQQDPGMELHLIHYSYGVNSTEKGDLSSESTVSRIRTEHFPLTLESARPSHTSQYLCASKSEGWYTEAFFGQGTRLTVV.

CDR3 sequence: CASSQGWGGLDTDTQYF. CDR3 nucleotide sequence: TGCGCCAGCAGCCAAGGGTGGGGGGGGCTGGACACAGATACGCAGTATTTT. The gene calls are TRBV4-1 and TRBJ2-3; TRBD2 is a possible D gene (7 bases). Germline CDR1 and CDR2: MGHRA and YSYEKL. V was trimmed by 1 base and J by 2 bases, leaving 16 bases between them. This CDR3 region has 17 residues.

V and J are TRBV20-1 and TRBJ2-1, with TRBD2 as a possible D gene (6 bases). CDR3 length equals 13 residues. The V gene's germline CDR1 is DFQATT and CDR2 SNEGSKA (reference sequence). The V end was cut by 3 bases, the J end by 5 bases, with 11 bases between. The CDR3 DNA follows: TGCAGTGCTAGTCTGGAGGGGAACAATGAGCAGTTCTTC. Translation gives CSASLEGNNEQFF.

This chain links TRBV7-3 with TRBJ1-6, with 7 bases matching TRBD1. This CDR3 comprises 15 residues. After removal of 4 bases from V and 7 bases from J, the junction contained 7 bases not matched to a gene. Germline CDR1 SGHTA, CDR2 FQGTGA. CDR3 nucleotide sequence: TGTGCCAGCAGCTCGGGGGACAGAGCCAATTCACCCCTCCACTTT. Its translation is CASSSGDRANSPLHF.

The rearrangement joins TRBV4-3 to TRBJ2-5; 12 positions agree with TRBD2. V lost 1 base and J lost 0; bases outside the gene matches: 0. The CDR3 has 16 residues. CDR1 LGHNA and CDR2 YSLEER come from the germline V gene. The CDR3 DNA sequence: TGCGCCAGCAGCCAAGGGACTAGCGGGGACCAAGAGACCCAGTACTTC. The encoded protein is CASSQGTSGDQETQYF.

This sequence joins TRBV7-2 and TRBJ2-7; 8 bases line up with TRBD1. V trimming: 1 base; J trimming: 9 bases; junction bases outside the gene matches: 5. This CDR3 spans 13 amino acids. The germline V gene has CDR1 SGHTA and CDR2 FQGNSA. CDR3 coding DNA: TGTGCCAGCAGCTTAGTGTCAGGGGGCGCGCAGTACTTC. Its protein product is CASSLVSGGAQYF. The full variable domain, completed using reference TRBV7-2 and TRBJ2-7, is GAGVSQSPSNKVTEKGKDVELRCDPISGHTALYWYRQSLGQGLEFLIYFQGNSAPDKSGLPSDRFSAERTGGSVSTLTIQRTQQEDSAVYLCASSLVSGGAQYFGPGTRLTVT.

V usage is TRBV25-1 and J usage is TRBJ2-1; 12 positions agree with TRBD1. The germline gives CDR1 MGHDK, CDR2 SYGVNS. The CDR3 consists of 14 residues. J was trimmed by 9 bases and V by 6 bases; bases with no gene match: 6. The CDR3 region is CASSAGQGAGEQFF. The CDR3 region has the DNA TGTGCCAGCAGCGCGGGACAGGGGGCTGGTGAGCAGTTCTTC.

This sequence joins TRBV29-1 and TRBJ2-3; 9 positions match TRBD1. This CDR3 contains 15 residues. Germline CDR1 and CDR2: SQVTM and ANQGSEA. CDR3 in amino acids: CSAWTRQGGTDTQYF. CDR3 nucleotide sequence: TGCAGTGCTTGGACTAGACAGGGGGGAACAGATACGCAGTATTTT.

This clonotype was picked up many times. The chain combines TRBV6-6 with TRBJ2-7; D is ambiguous. This CDR3 contains 12 residues. Between the trimmed V and J ends, which lost 2 bases and 3 bases, there was a span of 5 bases. Germline assignment: CDR1 MNHNY and CDR2 SVGAGI (reference sequence). CDR3 sequence reads: CASSYRNYEQYF. The CDR3 DNA reads as TGTGCCAGCAGTTACCGCAACTACGAGCAGTACTTC.

This clonotype was detected once. Given the absence of the conserved phenylalanine or tryptophan at the CDR3 end, a read error is likely. Because the CDR3's place on the DNA is in doubt, the DNA is left out and the CDR3 is given as listed by TCRdb. V gene TRBV2 combines with J gene TRBJ1-2; no DNA check was done on the table's D call, TRBD1. The germline V gene has CDR1 SNHLY and CDR2 FYNNEI. 14 amino acids form the CDR3, both terminal residues included. CDR3 protein: CASRLTQGLVGGAG.

This clonotype was counted once. The final CDR3 position lacks the conserved phenylalanine or tryptophan, pointing to a likely read error. The limits of the CDR3 on the DNA are not certain, so only TCRdb's listed CDR3 is given. The genes are TRBV9 and TRBJ1-2. From germline, CDR1 is SGDLS and CDR2 YYNGEE. The CDR3 sequence runs 13 residues, both termini included. CDR3 loop: CASSQERGGAYKI.